These T cell receptor beta chains were read from a single sample in a study of blood T cell repertoires in COVID-19. Libraries were prepared by immunoSEQ multiplex PCR; TCRdb keeps only in-frame clonotypes and omits some of them. The sample has about 320,000 clones; 85% to 90% are singletons. Material: PBMCs or T cells enriched from blood (not recorded which). All receptors come from a woman aged 18-30 years who had recovered from COVID-19. CDR3s include the opening cysteine and the closing phenylalanine or tryptophan. D genes are given only for firm matches. Some rows mark clone size as missing; the rest say once, few, many or name a class of expanded clone.

>.|TRBV5-1|16|TRBD2|TRBJ2-1
CASSLVLAGGDNEQFF
TGCGCCAGCAGCTTGGTTCTAGCGGGAGGGGACAATGAGCAGTTCTTC
>.|TRBV5-6|15|.|TRBJ1-2
CASSAGNRANYGYTF
TGTGCCAGCAGCGCCGGGAACCGAGCTAACTATGGCTACACCTTC
>.|TRBV5-4|18|TRBD2|TRBJ2-4
CASSLGLAGGYGKNIQYF
TGTGCCAGCAGCTTGGGTCTAGCGGGAGGGTATGGCAAAAACATTCAGTACTTC
>.|TRBV5-6|16|TRBD1|TRBJ1-5
CASSRRDRGGNQPQHF
TGTGCCAGCAGCCGTCGGGACAGGGGAGGCAATCAGCCCCAGCATTTT
>.|TRBV19|13|.|TRBJ1-1
CASSAAGNTEAFF
TGTGCCAGTAGTGCCGCAGGGAACACTGAAGCTTTCTTT
>.|TRBV14|12|.|TRBJ2-5
CASSQQGETQYF
TGTGCCAGCAGTCAACAGGGAGAGACCCAGTACTTC
>.|TRBV18|12|.|TRBJ1-5
CASSPGRQPQHF
TGTGCCAGCTCACCAGGTCGGCAGCCCCAGCATTTT
>.|TRBV11-2|18|.|TRBJ2-2
CASSSSYRARANTGELFF
TGTGCCAGCAGCTCGTCCTATCGGGCCAGGGCGAACACCGGGGAGCTGTTTTTT
>.|TRBV5-8|16|TRBD1|TRBJ1-1
CASSLWFGTANTEAFF
TGTGCCAGCAGCTTGTGGTTTGGGACAGCGAACACTGAAGCTTTCTTT
>.|TRBV5-1|15|.|TRBJ1-1
CASSMEQGLNTEAFF
TGCGCCAGCAGCATGGAACAGGGCCTGAACACTGAAGCTTTCTTT
>.|TRBV7-9|12|.|TRBJ1-5
CASSGGYQPQHF
TGTGCCAGCAGCGGGGGGTATCAGCCCCAGCATTTT
>.|TRBV6-5|13|TRBD1|TRBJ1-1
CASRGTGLREAFF
TGTGCCAGCAGAGGGACAGGCCTCCGAGAAGCTTTCTTT
>few|TRBV6-6|14|.|TRBJ2-4
CASNLDAAIYIQYF
TGTGCCAGCAACCTCGACGCAGCGATATACATTCAGTACTTC
>few|TRBV7-8|15|.|TRBJ1-2
CASSFTESPNYGYTF
TGTGCCAGCAGCTTCACAGAGTCACCTAACTATGGCTACACCTTC
>few|TRBV19|12|.|TRBJ1-2
CASSPGGYGYTF
TGTGCCAGTAGCCCCGGGGGGTACGGCTACACCTTC
>.|TRBV10-3|17|TRBD2|TRBJ2-1
CAIKGSGRASSYNEQFF
TGTGCCATCAAGGGAAGCGGGAGGGCCAGCTCCTACAATGAGCAGTTCTTC